The 30 T cell receptor beta chains listed next were all sequenced from one sample in a study of response to subunit inactivated influenza vaccine. Using its own MiXCR run on the RT-PCR reads, TCRdb lists one record per CDR3 protein. The table lists about 540,000 distinct CDR3 sequences, 20% to 25% of them singletons. These same records also appear under a second study, on T cells expressing NK-cell markers. That work contributes: cDNA encoding TCR beta was synthesized via 5'RACE template switching incorporating UMIs.

Sequenced material: CD4+ T cells sorted from PBMCs, taken roughly 12 days after vaccination. The receptors come from a middle-aged man who received an inactivated influenza vaccine.

J is TRBJ1-3 and V is TRBV6-1, with D maybe TRBD1 (6 bases). The V gene's germline CDR1 is MNHNS and CDR2 SASEGT. V was cut by 7 bases and J by 3 bases, with 16 bases left in between. This CDR3 comprises 15 residues. CDR3 DNA sequence: TGTGCCAGCATCCCTCGACAGGCCGGTGGAAACACCATATATTTT. Protein: CASIPRQAGGNTIYF.

There are a few counts of this clonotype. J is TRBJ2-1 and V is TRBV7-9; 10 bases are shared with TRBD2. Germline lookup yields CDR1 SEHNR and CDR2 FQNEAQ (reference sequence). Losses at the gene ends were 1 base for V and 7 bases for J; bases not matched to a gene: 7. This CDR3 has 16 residues. The CDR3 reads CASSLDLGSGGNEQFF. CDR3 coding DNA: TGTGCCAGCAGCTTAGACCTGGGTAGCGGGGGGAATGAGCAGTTCTTC.

The J gene is TRBJ2-5, the V gene TRBV20-1; perhaps TRBD2 as D (5 bases). The CDR3 covers 12 residues. Looked up from germline, CDR1 is DFQATT and CDR2 is SNEGSKA (reference sequence). The V gene lost 2 bases and the J gene lost 3 bases, with 7 bases spanning the gap. CDR3 DNA sequence: TGCAGTGCTAGAACGGGGAAAGAGACCCAGTACTTC. Residues: CSARTGKETQYF.

This clonotype was seen a few times. The chain employs TRBV7-9 and TRBJ1-1, with TRBD1 as a possible D gene (5 bases). CDR1 and CDR2 from the germline V gene are SEHNR and FQNEAQ (reference sequence). Between the trimmed V and J ends, which lost 5 bases and 3 bases, there was a span of 10 bases. The length of the CDR3 is 13 residues. The CDR3 bases are TGTGCCAGCAGCCGGCGGGGGGACACTGAAGCTTTCTTT. This gives the protein CASSRRGDTEAFF.

This chain's CDR3 is CASSSQRGLYEQYF. Written as DNA, the CDR3 is TGTGCCAGCAGCTCCCAAAGGGGCCTCTACGAGCAGTACTTC. The chain links TRBV7-2 to TRBJ2-7; tentative D call: TRBD1 (5 bases). CDR3 length: 14 amino acids. Germline V gene lookup returns CDR1 SGHTA and CDR2 FQGNSA. Trimming cost V 4 bases and J 3 bases, with 13 bases left between them.

The rearrangement links TRBV5-1 to TRBJ2-7; 9 bases agree with TRBD1. The CDR3 has 15 amino acids. The germline CDR1 and CDR2 sequences are SGHRS and YFSETQ. Unmatched junction bases numbered 10, after V lost 3 bases and J lost 6 bases. The CDR3 reads CASSWTGDSLLEQYF. The CDR3 DNA sequence: TGCGCCAGCAGCTGGACAGGGGACTCTCTTCTCGAGCAGTACTTC.

The chain joins TRBV6-1 to TRBJ2-7, with TRBD2 identical over 11 bases. Germline-derived CDR1 and CDR2 are MNHNS and SASEGT. V shed 7 bases, J shed 2 bases, and the junction held 7 bases outside the gene matches. This CDR3 comprises 15 residues. CDR3 bases: TGTGCCAGCATCCAGAGACTAGCGGGGACCTACGAGCAGTACTTC. Its translation is CASIQRLAGTYEQYF.

V and J are TRBV4-3 and TRBJ1-1, with 7 positions matching TRBD1. This CDR3 contains 14 residues. Germline V gene sequence: CDR1 LGHNA, CDR2 YSLEER. V lost 3 bases and J lost 2; bases outside the gene matches: 3. The CDR3: CASSHQGENTEAFF. DNA of the CDR3: TGCGCCAGCAGCCACCAGGGGGAAAACACTGAAGCTTTCTTT.

CDR3 DNA sequence: TGCAGTGCTAGAGAGAGGAACTATGGCTACACCTTC. Translation gives CSARERNYGYTF. The gene calls are TRBV20-1 and TRBJ1-2; no firm D call. Trimming cost V 0 bases and J 2 bases, with 4 bases left between them. This CDR3 region has 12 residues. The V gene's germline CDR1 is DFQATT and CDR2 SNEGSKA (reference sequence).

This chain links TRBV2 with TRBJ2-1; the match to TRBD2 covers 11 bases. CDR3 size: 16 residues. After removal of 4 bases from V and 6 bases from J, the junction contained 8 bases not matched to a gene. Germline lookup yields CDR1 SNHLY and CDR2 FYNNEI. The CDR3 coding sequence is TGTGCCAGCAGTGGGGGGTTAGCGGGAGGGGGCAATGAGCAGTTCTTC. This sequence encodes CASSGGLAGGGNEQFF.

The chain has TRBV4-1 and TRBJ2-1; the D is unclear. This CDR3 comprises 16 residues. The V end lost 1 base, the J end lost 2 bases, and 12 bases lay between the germline ends. Germline V gene data show CDR1 as MGHRA and CDR2 as YSYEKL. The CDR3 sequence is CASSQVNLITYNEQFF. The CDR3 nucleotides read TGCGCCAGCAGCCAAGTTAATCTCATAACCTACAATGAGCAGTTCTTC.

This clonotype has more than one count but fewer than ten. V is TRBV20-1 and J is TRBJ1-4, with D possibly being TRBD1 (5 bases). CDR3 length: 13 amino acids. Trimming left V 3 bases short and J 6 bases short, with 11 bases between. Germline CDR1 and CDR2: DFQATT and SNEGSKA (reference sequence). CDR3 nucleotide sequence: TGCAGTGCTAGTGGGGCATTAGATGAAAAACTGTTTTTT. It translates to CSASGALDEKLFF.

The rearrangement joins TRBV24-1 to TRBJ2-7; TRBD1 might be the D (6 bases). The CDR3 is 14 amino acids. The germline V gene encodes CDR1 KGHDR and CDR2 SFDVKD. V was cut by 7 bases and J by 0 bases, with 12 bases left in between. CDR3 region: CATSDRGGSYEQYF. The CDR3, as DNA: TGTGCCACCAGCGATAGAGGGGGCTCCTACGAGCAGTACTTC.

This clonotype was observed many times. The V gene is TRBV25-1, the J gene TRBJ2-5; D remains ambiguous. The germline V and J ends were trimmed by 1 base and 5 bases, with 11 bases remaining between them. The CDR3 sequence is 14 residues long. Germline CDR1 and CDR2: MGHDK and SYGVNS. The CDR3 sequence: CASSESGPGETQYF. Here the CDR3 DNA reads TGTGCCAGCAGTGAATCGGGTCCCGGGGAGACCCAGTACTTC.

This clonotype appeared a few times. This rearrangement joins TRBV20-1 to TRBJ2-7, with 9 bases aligning to TRBD2. Germline V gene lookup returns CDR1 DFQATT and CDR2 SNEGSKA (reference sequence). CDR3 size: 15 residues. V shed 0 bases, J shed 3 bases, and the junction held 6 bases outside the gene matches. For the CDR3, the DNA is TGCAGTGCTAGAGAATCGAGCGGGAGGATCTACGAGCAGTACTTC. This encodes CSARESSGRIYEQYF.

In this sample, this clonotype turned up a few times. The chain carries TRBV20-1 and TRBJ1-1; no firm D call. There are 12 residues in the CDR3. Trimming removed 3 bases from V and 7 bases from J, with 12 bases in between. CDR1 is DFQATT, CDR2 SNEGSKA, per germline (reference sequence). CDR3 residues: CSASSGLGEAFF. As DNA, the CDR3 is TGCAGTGCTAGTAGTGGCTTGGGTGAAGCTTTCTTT.

This chain links TRBV7-2 with TRBJ1-2; the match to TRBD1 covers 9 bases. Trimming cost V 3 bases and J 6 bases; bases outside gene matches: 8. Germline loops: CDR1 SGHTA, CDR2 FQGNSA. The CDR3 is 15 residues long. The CDR3 spells CASSFSSGQGNGYTF. CDR3 in DNA: TGTGCCAGCAGCTTTTCCTCGGGACAGGGTAATGGCTACACCTTC. Full variable domain (missing parts from reference TRBV7-2 and TRBJ1-2): GAGVSQSPSNKVTEKGKDVELRCDPISGHTALYWYRQSLGQGLEFLIYFQGNSAPDKSGLPSDRFSAERTGGSVSTLTIQRTQQEDSAVYLCASSFSSGQGNGYTFGSGTRLTVV.

CDR3 in DNA: TGCAGCGTTCACAGGGTAGGCGACGAGCAGTACTTC. Residues: CSVHRVGDEQYF. The chain links TRBV29-1 to TRBJ2-7; perhaps TRBD1 as D (6 bases). V lost 5 bases and J lost 5, with 13 bases in between. The CDR3 extends over 12 amino acids. Germline assignment: CDR1 SQVTM and CDR2 ANQGSEA.

Ten or more counts support this clonotype. J is TRBJ1-1 and V is TRBV5-1, with 8 positions matching TRBD1. There are 17 residues in the CDR3. Trimming took 7 bases from V and 2 from J; bases not matched to a gene: 16. Looked up from germline, CDR1 is SGHRS and CDR2 is YFSETQ. CDR3 sequence: CASSRPAGGVFNTEAFF. CDR3 nucleotide sequence: TGCGCCAGCTCACGCCCCGCAGGGGGCGTTTTCAACACTGAAGCTTTCTTT.

The CDR3 nucleotides read TGTGCCAGCAGCCCCCAGACAGGGAATTCACCCCTCCACTTT. Encoded protein: CASSPQTGNSPLHF. The chain joins TRBV11-2 to TRBJ1-6, with 7 bases lining up with TRBD1. The length of the CDR3 is 14 residues. V was clipped by 5 bases and J by 7 bases; unmatched bases: 5. CDR1 is SGHAT and CDR2 is FQNNGV in the germline V gene.

The chain recombines TRBV4-3 with TRBJ1-1; D is perhaps TRBD1 (6 bases). Trimming removed 0 bases at V and 1 base at J, with 12 bases between. CDR1 is LGHNA and CDR2 is YSLEER in the germline V gene. CDR3 length: 16 amino acids. CDR3 in DNA: TGCGCCAGCAGCCAAGAGATAGGGGGGGAGAACACTGAAGCTTTCTTT. As protein: CASSQEIGGENTEAFF.

V gene TRBV5-1 combines with J gene TRBJ1-2; no clear D. The CDR3 has 13 amino acids. V lost 0 bases to trimming and J lost 5 bases, with 8 bases between them. The germline CDR1 and CDR2 sequences are SGHRS and YFSETQ. CDR3 sequence: CASSLVDGYGYTF. Here the CDR3 DNA reads TGCGCCAGCAGCTTGGTAGATGGTTATGGCTACACCTTC.

The V and J genes are TRBV21-1 and TRBJ2-5; the table's D gene call, TRBD1, was not cross checked with the DNA. TRBV21-1 is a documented pseudogene. CDR3 size: 16 residues. The CDR3 nucleotides are TGTGCCAGCAGCAAAGGGGGGACACCCTATGGGGAGACCCAGTACTTC. This encodes CASSKGGTPYGETQYF.

This clonotype turned up a few times. The J gene is TRBJ1-5, the V gene TRBV3-1; D unclear. This CDR3 comprises 17 residues. Trimming stripped 3 bases from V and 1 base from J, with 16 bases between. Germline V CDR1 and CDR2: LGHDT, YNNKEL (reference sequence). The CDR3 nucleotides are TGTGCCAGCAGCCAGGGCGCAACTTCGGAAAGCAATCAGCCCCAGCATTTT. This encodes CASSQGATSESNQPQHF.

The rearrangement uses TRBV29-1 and TRBJ1-1, with 7 nucleotides matching TRBD1. Per the germline V gene, CDR1 is SQVTM and CDR2 is ANQGSEA. Trimming removed 5 bases from V and 4 bases from J; junction bases left unmatched: 16. The CDR3 is 16 amino acids. CDR3 sequence reads: CSVRDLYLYRGTEAFF. The DNA for the CDR3 is TGCAGCGTTCGTGATCTCTATCTCTACAGGGGCACTGAAGCTTTCTTT. The full variable domain, completed using reference TRBV29-1 and TRBJ1-1, is SAVISQKPSRDICQRGTSLTIQCQVDSQVTMMFWYRQQPGQSLTLIATANQGSEATYESGFVIDKFPISRPNLTFSTLTVSNMSPEDSSIYLCSVRDLYLYRGTEAFFGQGTRLTVV.

Many counts were recorded for this clonotype. The CDR3 DNA reads TGTGCCAGCAGTTCAACAGGGTCCTACAATGAGCAGTTCTTC. Amino acid sequence: CASSSTGSYNEQFF. This rearrangement joins TRBV6-2 or TRBV6-3 to TRBJ2-1, with a possible D match to TRBD1 (6 bases). Trimming stripped 4 bases from V and 1 base from J, with 8 bases between. Germline V gene data show CDR1 as MNHEY and CDR2 as SVGEGT. The CDR3 contains 14 residues.

In this sample, this clonotype turned up once. The genes are TRBV2 and TRBJ2-7; unclear D gene. Germline V gene data show CDR1 as SNHLY and CDR2 as FYNNEI. Deletions cut 2 bases from V and 6 bases from J, with 8 bases between. This CDR3 region has 12 residues. CDR3: CASSESVGEQYF. CDR3 DNA: TGTGCCAGCAGTGAATCCGTGGGCGAGCAGTACTTC.

The chain has TRBV19 and TRBJ2-3; 10 nucleotides match TRBD2. The CDR3 has 16 amino acids. CDR1 and CDR2 from the germline V gene are LNHDA and SQIVND (reference sequence). After removal of 4 bases from V and 3 bases from J, the junction contained 7 bases not matched to a gene. CDR3 in DNA: TGTGCCAGTAGTAAGATAGCGGGGGGCAGGACAGATACGCAGTATTTT. Amino acids: CASSKIAGGRTDTQYF.

The chain is built from TRBV5-5 and TRBJ2-4; D unresolved. The germline V gene has CDR1 SGHKS and CDR2 YYEKEE (reference sequence). The CDR3 contains 14 residues. The ends were cut back, 2 bases at V and 0 bases at J, with 6 bases in the middle. Here the CDR3 DNA reads TGTGCCAGCAGCTTCTCCCTAGCCAAAAACATTCAGTACTTC. This translates into CASSFSLAKNIQYF.

There are many counts of this clonotype. The CDR3 loop is CASSQGALAYTF. The DNA of the CDR3 is TGTGCCAGCAGTCAGGGGGCGCTTGCCTACACCTTC. The genes are TRBV6-5 and TRBJ1-2; 8 bases are shared with TRBD1. V was pared by 5 bases and J by 10 bases, with 6 bases of the junction left unmatched. Germline V gene sequence: CDR1 MNHEY, CDR2 SVGAGI. The CDR3 loop spans 12 amino acids.